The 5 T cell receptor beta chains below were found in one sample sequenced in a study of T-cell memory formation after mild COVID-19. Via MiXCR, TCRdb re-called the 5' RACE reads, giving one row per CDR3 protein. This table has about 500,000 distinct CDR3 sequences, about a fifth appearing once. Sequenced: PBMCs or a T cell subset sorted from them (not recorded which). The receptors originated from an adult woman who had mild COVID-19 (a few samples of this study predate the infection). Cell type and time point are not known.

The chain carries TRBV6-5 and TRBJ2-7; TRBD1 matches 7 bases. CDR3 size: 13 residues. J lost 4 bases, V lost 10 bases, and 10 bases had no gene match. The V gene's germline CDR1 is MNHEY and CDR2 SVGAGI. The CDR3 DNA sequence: TGTGCCACCAAGAGGGGGCCAGGGTACGAGCAGTACTTC. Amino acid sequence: CATKRGPGYEQYF.

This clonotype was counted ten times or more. CDR3 bases: TGTGCCAGCAGCCCCACAGGAGCCGACCTCTACGAGCAGTACTTC. It codes for CASSPTGADLYEQYF. V usage is TRBV4-2 and J usage is TRBJ2-7, with a tentative D call TRBD1 (5 bases). The V gene's germline CDR1 is LGHNA and CDR2 YNFKEQ. The CDR3 totals 15 residues. V was clipped by 4 bases and J by 3 bases, with 16 bases between them.

The CDR3 loop is CASSLDRNNSPLHF. CDR3 sequence (DNA): TGTGCCAGCAGCCTAGACAGGAATAATTCACCCCTCCACTTT. The chain has TRBV12-3 or TRBV12-4 and TRBJ1-6, with D possibly being TRBD1 (6 bases). The CDR3 is 14 amino acids. Trimming took off 6 bases at V and 5 bases at J, with 11 bases between the two ends.

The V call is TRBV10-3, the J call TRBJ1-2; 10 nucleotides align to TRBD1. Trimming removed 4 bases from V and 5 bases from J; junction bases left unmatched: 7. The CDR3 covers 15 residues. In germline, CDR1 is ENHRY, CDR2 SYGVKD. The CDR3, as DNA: TGTGCCATCAGTGGAGGGGACAGGGGCCGGTATGGCTACACCTTC. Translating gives CAISGGDRGRYGYTF.

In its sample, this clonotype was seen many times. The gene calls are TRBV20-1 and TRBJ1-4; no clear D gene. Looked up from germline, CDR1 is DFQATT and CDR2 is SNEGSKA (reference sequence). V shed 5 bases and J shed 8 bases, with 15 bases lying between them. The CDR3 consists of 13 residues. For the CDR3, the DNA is TGCAGTGCTTGGACTCAGAATCGGGAAAAACTGTTTTTT. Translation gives CSAWTQNREKLFF.